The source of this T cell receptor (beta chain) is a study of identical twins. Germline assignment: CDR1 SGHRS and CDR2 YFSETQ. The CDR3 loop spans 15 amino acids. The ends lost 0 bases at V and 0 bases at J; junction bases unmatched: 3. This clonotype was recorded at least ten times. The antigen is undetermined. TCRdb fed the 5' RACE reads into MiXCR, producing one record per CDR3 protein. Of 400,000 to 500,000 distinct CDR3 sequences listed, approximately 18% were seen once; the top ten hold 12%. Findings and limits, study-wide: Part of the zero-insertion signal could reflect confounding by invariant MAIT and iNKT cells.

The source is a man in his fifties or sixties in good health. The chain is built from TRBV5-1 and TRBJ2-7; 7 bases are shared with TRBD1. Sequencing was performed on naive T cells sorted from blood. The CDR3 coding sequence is TGCGCCAGCAGCTTGGCACAGGGGAACTCCTACGAGCAGTACTTC. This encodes CASSLAQGNSYEQYF.